The 3 T cell receptor beta chains reported below all come from one sample, sequenced in a study of response to subunit inactivated influenza vaccine. TCRdb reanalysed the RT-PCR reads using MiXCR and keeps one entry per CDR3 protein. The sample includes over 150,000 distinct CDR3 sequences, approximately 12% of them seen just once. This specimen consisted of CD8+ T cells sorted from PBMCs, obtained around 25 months after vaccination. These receptors all come from a man aged 50-75 years who received an inactivated influenza vaccine.

The sample holds a few counts of this clonotype. In DNA form, the CDR3 reads TGTGCCAGCAGTTTAATTTCGAACAGGGGTTATTCCTACGAGCAGTACTTC. Encoded protein: CASSLISNRGYSYEQYF. The rearrangement joins TRBV27 to TRBJ2-7, with TRBD1 identical over 7 bases. Germline CDR1 and CDR2: MNHEY and SMNVEV (reference sequence). The CDR3 is made up of 17 amino acids. V lost 2 bases to trimming and J lost 1 base; unmatched junction nucleotides: 11.

This clonotype came up many times. The chain employs TRBV15 and TRBJ2-1; D remains unclear. Between the trimmed V and J ends, which lost 3 bases and 2 bases, there was a span of 11 bases. The CDR3 spans 15 residues. Germline values: CDR1 LNHNV, CDR2 YYDKDF (reference sequence). The CDR3 spells CATSRRPTTYNEQFF. The CDR3 DNA follows: TGTGCCACCAGCAGGCGACCCACCACCTACAATGAGCAGTTCTTC.

This clonotype has ten or more counts. The J gene is TRBJ2-7, the V gene TRBV5-1, with a weak D call TRBD1 (7 bases). This CDR3 is built from 16 residues. The V gene's germline CDR1 is SGHRS and CDR2 YFSETQ. Deletions cut 3 bases from V and 4 bases from J, with 20 bases between. In nucleotides, the CDR3 is TGCGCCAGCAGCTCCTCCGGGACAGAGGGGGGATACGAGCAGTACTTC. It yields the protein CASSSSGTEGGYEQYF.